The next 6 T cell receptor beta chains were all read from a single sample in a study of Tregs in tolerant kidney transplant recipients. TCRdb's table, derived via immunoSEQ multiplex PCR, lists solely in-frame clones and lacks some. The sample has about 94,000 clones; 90% to 95% are singletons. This sample comprised CD4+ T cells from blood, obtained before the transplant. Every receptor here comes from a human donor who received a combined kidney and bone marrow transplant.

The gene calls are TRBV25-1 and TRBJ2-1; 8 positions match TRBD2. This CDR3 is built from 16 residues. Per germline, CDR1 MGHDK and CDR2 SYGVNS. The V gene end was trimmed by 1 base and the J gene end by 2 bases; junction bases not matched to a gene: 4. The CDR3 reads CASSESGAGAYNEQFF. The DNA of the CDR3 is TGTGCCAGCAGTGAATCCGGAGCGGGGGCCTACAATGAGCAGTTCTTC.

This clone was seen more than once but under ten times. This CDR3 reads CASRLNEKLFF. CDR3 nucleotides: TGTGCCAGCAGACTTAATGAAAAACTGTTTTTT. The chain employs TRBV6-5 and TRBJ1-4; D unresolved. From germline, CDR1 is MNHEY and CDR2 SVGAGI. Deletions cut 6 bases from V and 4 bases from J, with 3 bases between. The CDR3 contains 11 residues.

V and J are TRBV30 and TRBJ2-1, with 11 bases lining up with TRBD2. This CDR3 is built from 16 residues. Per germline, CDR1 GTSNPN and CDR2 SVGIG (reference sequence). V dropped 2 bases and J dropped 8; count of bases not matched to a gene: 11. The CDR3 DNA follows: TGTGCCTGGAGTCGCTCGACTAGCGGGGCAGGGGATGAGCAGTTCTTC. Amino acid sequence: CAWSRSTSGAGDEQFF.

The V gene is TRBV10-3, the J gene TRBJ2-1; TRBD2 matches at 11 bases. From germline, CDR1 is ENHRY and CDR2 SYGVKD. V lost 4 bases to trimming and J lost 7 bases; unmatched junction nucleotides: 9. CDR3 length: 16 amino acids. CDR3 DNA: TGTGCCATCAGTGCCTATCAGACTAGCGGGATAAATGAGCAGTTCTTC. This gives the protein CAISAYQTSGINEQFF.

This clone was seen only once. The chain links TRBV7-2 to TRBJ1-2, with 8 nucleotides matching TRBD1. The germline V gene encodes CDR1 SGHTA and CDR2 FQGNSA. Trimming took 6 bases from V and 1 from J; bases not matched to a gene: 4. The CDR3 has 14 residues. CDR3: CASSDRGFNYGYTF. CDR3 sequence (DNA): TGTGCCAGCAGTGACAGGGGATTTAACTATGGCTACACCTTC.

As for this clone: Other DNA sequences in this specimen translate into the identical CDR3. The chain has TRBV30 and TRBJ1-6; D might be TRBD1 (6 bases). V lost 2 bases and J lost 1, with 18 bases in between. CDR3 length: 18 residues. Germline CDR1 and CDR2: GTSNPN and SVGIG (reference sequence). The CDR3 DNA reads as TGTGCCTGGAGTCAGCCGGGACACAGGACGTCCTATAATTCACCCCTCCACTTT. Protein sequence: CAWSQPGHRTSYNSPLHF.